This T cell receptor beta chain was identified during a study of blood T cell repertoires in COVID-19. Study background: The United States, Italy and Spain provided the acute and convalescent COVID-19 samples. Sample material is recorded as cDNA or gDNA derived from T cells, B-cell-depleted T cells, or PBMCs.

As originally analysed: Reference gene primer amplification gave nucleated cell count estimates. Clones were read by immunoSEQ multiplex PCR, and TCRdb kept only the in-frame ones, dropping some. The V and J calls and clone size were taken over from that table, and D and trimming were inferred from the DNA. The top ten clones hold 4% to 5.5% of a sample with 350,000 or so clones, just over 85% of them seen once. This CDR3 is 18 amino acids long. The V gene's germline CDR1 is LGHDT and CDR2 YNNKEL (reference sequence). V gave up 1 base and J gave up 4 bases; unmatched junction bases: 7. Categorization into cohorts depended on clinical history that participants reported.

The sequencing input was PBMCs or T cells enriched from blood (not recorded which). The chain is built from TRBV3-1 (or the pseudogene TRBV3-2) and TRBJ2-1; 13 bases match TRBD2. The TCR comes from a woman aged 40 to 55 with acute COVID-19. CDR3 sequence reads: CASSQAVTSGGGYNEQFF. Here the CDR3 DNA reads TGTGCCAGCAGCCAAGCAGTTACTAGCGGGGGGGGATACAATGAGCAGTTCTTC.